This TCR beta chain is drawn from a study of tumor and adjacent non-tumor tissue in lung cancer. Turning to the study itself: Patients were aged roughly 30 to 76, some 10 men and roughly five women, stage I to III.

Three rounds of nested PCR, following a modified ARM-PCR protocol, produced the TCRbeta library. From the multiplex PCR reads, TCRdb called clonotypes with MiXCR, one entry per CDR3 protein. The table records more than 95,000 distinct CDR3 sequences, 60% to 70% of them present only once. Study-wide findings and caveats: Tumor repertoires had a smaller top 100 clone share than normal lung.

V gave up 10 bases and J gave up 10 bases, with 21 bases separating them. The V gene's germline CDR1 is MNHNS and CDR2 SASEGT. The CDR3 is made up of 13 amino acids. This clonotype showed up just once. What it binds is unknown. RNA was extracted from bulk tissue without any cell sorting. The source is a young man with non-small cell lung cancer. The chain combines TRBV6-1 with TRBJ2-3; possible D gene TRBD2, 5 bases. Sequencing used lung tumor tissue. The CDR3 sequence: CATSAPGKNAQYF. The CDR3 nucleotides read TGTGCCACGTCGGCCCCGGGGAAGAATGCGCAGTATTTT.